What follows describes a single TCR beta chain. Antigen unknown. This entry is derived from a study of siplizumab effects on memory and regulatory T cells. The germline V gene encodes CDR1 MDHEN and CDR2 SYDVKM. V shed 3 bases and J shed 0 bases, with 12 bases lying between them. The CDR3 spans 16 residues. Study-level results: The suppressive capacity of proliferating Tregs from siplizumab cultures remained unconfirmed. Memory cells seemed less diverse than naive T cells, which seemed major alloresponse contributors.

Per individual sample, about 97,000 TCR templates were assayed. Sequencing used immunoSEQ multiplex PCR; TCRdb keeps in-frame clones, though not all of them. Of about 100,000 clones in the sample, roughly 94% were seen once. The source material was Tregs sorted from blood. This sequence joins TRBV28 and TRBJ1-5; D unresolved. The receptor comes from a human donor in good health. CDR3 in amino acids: CASSFSARRSNQPQHF. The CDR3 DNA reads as TGTGCCAGCAGTTTCAGCGCTAGGCGTAGCAATCAGCCCCAGCATTTT.